The 20 T cell receptor beta chains given below trace back to one sample, sequenced in a study of T cells in Graves' hyperthyroidism and ophthalmopathy. RNA transcripts were the template for amplifying TCR beta CDR3 regions. In the first-round RT-PCR of the TCR CDR3, the HTBI primer set was used. TCRdb redid the calling of the multiplex PCR reads with MiXCR, one entry per CDR3 protein. The sample has 600,000 or so distinct CDR3 sequences; around 42% are singletons. Sequenced material: peripheral blood or thyroid tissue (not recorded which). The receptors were sampled from a woman in her late teens or twenties with Graves' hyperthyroidism.

There are many counts of this clonotype. This chain uses TRBV10-3 with TRBJ1-5; no clear D gene. V lost 5 bases to trimming and J lost 5 bases, with 10 bases between them. Per the germline V gene, CDR1 is ENHRY and CDR2 is SYGVKD. CDR3 length equals 13 residues. The CDR3 loop reads CAISPIAYQPQHF. CDR3 nucleotides: TGTGCCATCAGTCCAATAGCTTATCAGCCCCAGCATTTT.

This clonotype has at least ten counts. The genes are TRBV5-1 and TRBJ1-2; TRBD1 agrees at 7 bases. Germline V gene lookup returns CDR1 SGHRS and CDR2 YFSETQ. The CDR3 length is 13 residues. Trimming cost V 4 bases and J 5 bases; bases outside gene matches: 5. The CDR3 DNA follows: TGCGCCAGCAGCCGAGGGACAGAGTATGGCTACACCTTC. Translated: CASSRGTEYGYTF.

This sequence joins TRBV7-6 and TRBJ1-6; TRBD1 is a possible D gene (5 bases). Trimming removed 6 bases from V and 5 bases from J, with 8 bases in between. Looked up from germline, CDR1 is SGHVS and CDR2 is FNYEAQ. This CDR3 is built from 13 residues. In nucleotides, the CDR3 is TGTGCCAGCAGGGGGGTGGATAATTCACCCCTCCACTTT. Protein product: CASRGVDNSPLHF.

The chain uses TRBV25-1 and TRBJ1-5; 7 bases align to TRBD1. CDR3 size: 17 residues. V lost 6 bases to trimming and J lost 5 bases; unmatched junction nucleotides: 16. Germline CDR1 reads MGHDK; CDR2 reads SYGVNS. The CDR3 here is CASSSDYRGRGDQPQHF. In nucleotides, the CDR3 is TGTGCCAGCAGCTCGGATTACAGGGGCCGGGGCGATCAGCCCCAGCATTTT.

The J gene is TRBJ2-6, the V gene TRBV29-1, with TRBD1 as a possible D gene (6 bases). The germline V gene has CDR1 SQVTM and CDR2 ANQGSEA. V was trimmed by 6 bases and J by 4 bases, leaving 10 bases between them. This CDR3 contains 13 residues. This CDR3 is CSVPGTGANVLTF. The CDR3 DNA reads TGCAGCGTGCCCGGGACAGGGGCCAACGTCCTGACTTTC.

The genes are TRBV10-3 and TRBJ1-3; TRBD1 might be the D (5 bases). The V gene lost 4 bases and the J gene lost 0 bases, with 10 bases spanning the gap. The germline V gene encodes CDR1 ENHRY and CDR2 SYGVKD. This CDR3 spans 15 amino acids. The chain's CDR3 is CAISGDGTSGNTIYF. CDR3 nucleotide sequence: TGTGCCATCAGTGGGGACGGGACCTCTGGAAACACCATATATTTT.

Only one count was recorded for this clonotype. The CDR3 is CASTFGGQPQHF. In DNA, the CDR3 is TGTGCCAGCACCTTCGGGGGTCAGCCCCAGCATTTT. The chain recombines TRBV5-4 with TRBJ1-5; weak D call: TRBD1 (5 bases). The germline CDR1 and CDR2 sequences are SGHNT and YYREEE (reference sequence). V dropped 6 bases and J dropped 6 bases, with 10 bases sitting between them. The CDR3 is 12 residues long.

Ten or more counts support this clonotype. The gene calls are TRBV2 and TRBJ1-6; no definite D call. V lost 8 bases and J lost 9, with 11 bases in between. The germline CDR1 and CDR2 sequences are SNHLY and FYNNEI. The CDR3 sequence is 12 residues long. In DNA, the CDR3 is TGTGCCAGCGGACCCGCCTCTTCACCCCTCCACTTT. Residues: CASGPASSPLHF.

J is TRBJ2-5 and V is TRBV7-3, with 9 bases aligning to TRBD1. J gave up 9 bases and V 3 bases, and 2 bases lay outside the gene matches. Looked up from germline, CDR1 is SGHTA and CDR2 is FQGTGA. This CDR3 is built from 12 residues. In DNA, the CDR3 is TGTGCCAGCAGCTTGGACAGGGGATCCCAGTACTTC. This translates into CASSLDRGSQYF. Full variable domain (outside the CDR3, taken from reference TRBV7-3 and TRBJ2-5): GAGVSQTPSNKVTEKGKYVELRCDPISGHTALYWYRQSLGQGPEFLIYFQGTGAADDSGLPNDRFFAVRPEGSVSTLKIQRTERGDSAVYLCASSLDRGSQYFGPGTRLLVL.

This clonotype was seen at least ten times. The rearrangement links TRBV7-9 to TRBJ1-4; unclear D gene. The CDR3 has 15 amino acids. Germline CDR1 SEHNR, CDR2 FQNEAQ (reference sequence). With 1 base removed from V and 8 bases from J, the gap between germline ends came to 14 bases. The CDR3 nucleotides are TGTGCCAGCAGCTTAGGGTTGGTGACCGGAGAAAAACTGTTTTTT. Its translation is CASSLGLVTGEKLFF.

This chain joins TRBV7-2 and TRBJ2-1; the D gene is possibly TRBD2 (6 bases). The germline V gene has CDR1 SGHTA and CDR2 FQGNSA. This CDR3 spans 13 amino acids. Between the trimmed V and J ends, which lost 1 base and 7 bases, there was a span of 8 bases. The CDR3 protein is CASSLGGGNEQFF. The CDR3 nucleotides are TGTGCCAGCAGCTTAGGTGGGGGGAATGAGCAGTTCTTC. The variable domain in full, with the rest retrieved from reference TRBV7-2 and TRBJ2-1, is GAGVSQSPSNKVTEKGKDVELRCDPISGHTALYWYRQSLGQGLEFLIYFQGNSAPDKSGLPSDRFSAERTGGSVSTLTIQRTQQEDSAVYLCASSLGGGNEQFFGPGTRLTVL.

The chain has TRBV20-1 and TRBJ1-6; 7 nucleotides line up with TRBD1. The length of the CDR3 is 16 residues. Germline CDR1 and CDR2: DFQATT and SNEGSKA (reference sequence). J was trimmed by 9 bases and V by 3 bases; bases with no gene match: 14. The CDR3, as DNA: TGCAGTGCTAGGTCGGGATCGACAGGGTTGAGTTCACCCCTCCACTTT. Protein sequence: CSARSGSTGLSSPLHF.

This clonotype was seen at least ten times. The chain joins TRBV7-9 to TRBJ1-1; TRBD1 agrees at 10 bases. Losses at the gene ends were 6 bases for V and 3 bases for J; bases not matched to a gene: 4. Germline V gives CDR1 SEHNR, CDR2 FQNEAQ (reference sequence). CDR3 length: 14 amino acids. The CDR3 region is CASSSGQGDTEAFF. The CDR3 coding sequence is TGTGCCAGCAGTTCAGGACAGGGGGACACTGAAGCTTTCTTT.

The V gene is TRBV11-2, the J gene TRBJ2-1; TRBD1 matches 7 bases. Germline V gene data show CDR1 as SGHAT and CDR2 as FQNNGV. V trimming: 1 base; J trimming: 5 bases; junction bases outside the gene matches: 2. The CDR3 contains 14 residues. The DNA of the CDR3 is TGTGCCAGCAGCTTAGTAACAGGGGACAATGAGCAGTTCTTC. Translated: CASSLVTGDNEQFF.

In its sample, this clonotype was seen a few times. The rearrangement uses TRBV2 and TRBJ1-4, with a possible D match to TRBD1 (6 bases). The germline gives CDR1 SNHLY, CDR2 FYNNEI. V was shortened by 5 bases and J by 7 bases, with 14 bases between the two germline ends. The CDR3 runs 14 residues. The CDR3 region has the DNA TGTGCCAGCAGTCACAGGGACCTTCGTGAAAAACTGTTTTTT. This codes for CASSHRDLREKLFF.

A word on this clonotype: A read error may account for a junction end that differs from germline. V gene TRBV5-7 combines with J gene TRBJ1-1, with 10 bases that match TRBD1. TRBV5-7 falls under the ORF class, with uncertain function. The CDR3 is 12 amino acids. DNA for the CDR3: TGTGCCGGCAGACCGGACAGGGGGAAAGCTTTCTTT. It codes for CAGRPDRGKAFF.

As concerns this clonotype: A junction end diverges from the germline sequence, so it may reflect a read error. The genes are TRBV29-1 and TRBJ1-5; possibly TRBD1 for D (5 bases). CDR1 is SQVTM and CDR2 is ANQGSEA in the germline V gene. The CDR3 contains 12 residues. The CDR3 loop is CSVGDLNQPEHF. CDR3 nucleotides: TGCAGCGTTGGGGACCTTAATCAGCCCGAGCATTTT.

Comment on this clonotype: A much larger clone differs by one base, so this may be a read error. The V call is TRBV7-6, the J call TRBJ2-5; weak D call: TRBD2 (6 bases). Germline V CDR1 and CDR2: SGHVS, FNYEAQ. This CDR3 has 14 residues. The CDR3 DNA sequence: TGTGCCGGCAGCCTATCACGGGAGTGGGAGACCCAGTACTTC. Encoded protein: CAGSLSREWETQYF.

The V call is TRBV6-5, the J call TRBJ1-4, with D maybe TRBD1 (5 bases). V was clipped by 4 bases and J by 8 bases, with 17 bases between them. The CDR3 runs to 15 residues. The germline gives CDR1 MNHEY, CDR2 SVGAGI. Here the CDR3 DNA reads TGTGCCAGCAGTTCCCAATCCGGGGGTGGCGAAAAACTGTTTTTT. Amino acid sequence: CASSSQSGGGEKLFF.

J is TRBJ1-1 and V is TRBV7-8; the D gene is possibly TRBD1 (6 bases). Germline V CDR1 and CDR2: SGHVS, FQNEAQ. Trimming took 3 bases from V and 4 from J, leaving 15 bases between them. The CDR3 is 15 residues long. The CDR3 coding sequence is TGTGCCAGCAGCTTGGGGGGCCCGGTCATCACTGAAGCTTTCTTT. This sequence encodes CASSLGGPVITEAFF.